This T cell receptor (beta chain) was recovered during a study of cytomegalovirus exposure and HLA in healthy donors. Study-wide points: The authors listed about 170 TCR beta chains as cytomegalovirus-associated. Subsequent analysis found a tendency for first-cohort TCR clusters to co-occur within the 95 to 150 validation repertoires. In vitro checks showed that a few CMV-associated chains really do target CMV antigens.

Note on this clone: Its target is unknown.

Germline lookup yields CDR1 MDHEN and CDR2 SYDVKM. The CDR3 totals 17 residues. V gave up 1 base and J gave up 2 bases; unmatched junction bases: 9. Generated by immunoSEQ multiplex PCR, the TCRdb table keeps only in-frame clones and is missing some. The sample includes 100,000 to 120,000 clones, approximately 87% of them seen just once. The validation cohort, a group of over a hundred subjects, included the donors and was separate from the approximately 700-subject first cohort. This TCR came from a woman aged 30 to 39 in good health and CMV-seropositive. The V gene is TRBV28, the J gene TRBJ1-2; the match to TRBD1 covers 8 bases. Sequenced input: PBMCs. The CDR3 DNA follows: TGTGCCAGCAGTTTATCGGCAGGGGGCAGGCGGAACTATGGCTACACCTTC. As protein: CASSLSAGGRRNYGYTF.